This T cell receptor (beta chain) was retrieved from a study of blood T cell repertoires in COVID-19. Study as a whole: Sites across the United States, Italy and Spain contributed samples from acute and convalescent COVID-19. PBMCs, B-cell-depleted T cells, or T cells were the source of the cDNA or gDNA that made up the material.

In its sample, this clone was seen once. Trimming at V came to 3 bases and at J to 0 bases, leaving 4 bases not matched to a gene. The germline V gene encodes CDR1 PRHDT and CDR2 FYEKMQ (reference sequence). The CDR3 sequence is 15 residues long. Original processing notes: Researchers report that nucleated cell counts were estimated from reference gene primer amplification. Clones were sequenced by immunoSEQ multiplex PCR, and TCRdb holds only the in-frame ones, with some missing. The V and J calls and clone size come from that table; D and trimming were worked out from the DNA. This table has 51,000 or so clones, approximately 82% appearing once.

Material: peripheral blood. J is TRBJ2-7 and V is TRBV13; 8 nucleotides agree with TRBD2. The sequence derives from a man in his 70s with active COVID-19. The CDR3: CASSFRAGDSYEQYF. The DNA for the CDR3 is TGTGCCAGCAGCTTTCGAGCGGGGGACTCCTACGAGCAGTACTTC.